The subject of this entry is one T cell receptor (beta chain). Assay used: immunoSEQ multiplex PCR; TCRdb lists only in-frame clones, some missing. Altogether 490,000 or so clones are present, 88% being singletons, with the ten largest covering less than 2%. The record originates from a study of blood T cell repertoires in COVID-19. Overall study: The samples span acute and convalescent COVID-19 from the United States, Italy and Spain.

Residents of about two dozen US areas, aged about 18 to 95 years, made up the participants. Per germline, CDR1 MNHEY and CDR2 SMNVEV (reference sequence). V was clipped by 5 bases and J by 3 bases; unmatched bases: 11. The CDR3 totals 16 residues. The V gene is TRBV27, the J gene TRBJ1-1, with 8 bases identical to TRBD1. The receptor was isolated from a middle-aged woman who had recovered from COVID-19. The specimen was PBMCs or T cells enriched from blood (not recorded which). CDR3: CASSPISGGVYTEAFF. CDR3 sequence (DNA): TGTGCCAGCAGTCCGATATCAGGGGGCGTGTACACTGAAGCTTTCTTT.